The source of this T cell receptor (beta chain) is a study of early T cells in non-severe SARS-CoV-2 infection. Germline CDR1 SEHNR, CDR2 FQNEAQ (reference sequence). The length of the CDR3 is 14 residues. V was pared by 5 bases and J by 9 bases, with 17 bases between. The library protocol tagged individual cDNA molecules with unique molecular identifiers. Each CDR3 protein is one row after TCRdb ran MiXCR on the 5' RACE reads. The sample shows 100,000 to 120,000 distinct CDR3 sequences, around an eighth of them seen only once. Sequencing was performed on whole blood, taken at baseline. This TCR came from an adult who was a healthcare worker with PCR-confirmed SARS-CoV-2 infection or an uninfected control (not recorded which). This chain joins TRBV7-9 and TRBJ2-1; tentative D call: TRBD2 (6 bases). Here the CDR3 DNA reads TGTGCCAGCAGCGTTACGACTAGAAAGGGTGAGCAGTTCTTC. Residues: CASSVTTRKGEQFF.